This TCR beta chain was retrieved from a study of CD8 T cells in Susac syndrome. The RNA, 0.5 to 1 ug, was put through reverse transcription using random hexamers. A multiplex approach, immunoSEQ multiplex PCR, amplified TCR beta CDR3 across 54 Vbeta and 13 Jbeta. MiXCR, applied by TCRdb to the immunoSEQ multiplex PCR reads, yields one record per CDR3 protein. The table has 150,000 to 200,000 distinct CDR3 sequences, 80% to 95% seen once; the top ten hold roughly 0.1%. Sequencing of TCR beta covered CD8+ and CD4+ T cells obtained from blood. The multiple sclerosis controls consisted of treatment-naive patients with relapsing-remitting disease, either stable or active. FACS was used to enrich TEMRA cells, whereas the CD8+ and CD4+ T cells were obtained by negative isolation. Trimming removed 4 bases from V and 2 bases from J; junction bases left unmatched: 3. The V gene's germline CDR1 is SGHTA and CDR2 FQGNSA. The CDR3 is 15 amino acids.

This chain links TRBV7-2 with TRBJ2-1, with 9 bases identical to TRBD1. Sequenced: CD4+ T cells from PBMCs. This receptor was taken from a human donor with multiple sclerosis. The DNA for the CDR3 is TGTGCCAGCAGCTCCCGGGACAGGGCCTACAATGAGCAGTTCTTC. As protein: CASSSRDRAYNEQFF.